A single sample is the source of the 5 T cell receptor beta chains below, sequenced in a study of blood T cells in healthy people across ages. It was with a sample-barcoded 5' primer and a J-beta primer mix that a second PCR of roughly 7 to 12 cycles was run. TCRdb reanalysed the 5' RACE reads using MiXCR and keeps one entry per CDR3 protein. Among about 640,000 distinct CDR3 sequences listed, approximately 59% were seen once. Sequenced sample: blood. All receptors come from a man aged 55 to 70 in good health.

This clonotype was detected ten times or more. The chain links TRBV7-9 to TRBJ2-7, with 7 positions matching TRBD2. The CDR3 runs to 16 residues. The germline gives CDR1 SEHNR, CDR2 FQNEAQ (reference sequence). V trimming: 1 base; J trimming: 2 bases; junction bases outside the gene matches: 8. The CDR3 reads CASSLVEAGDPYEQYF. DNA of the CDR3: TGTGCCAGCAGCTTAGTCGAGGCGGGAGACCCCTACGAGCAGTACTTC.

This rearrangement joins TRBV2 to TRBJ1-1; D is unclear. In germline, CDR1 is SNHLY, CDR2 FYNNEI. Trimming pared 2 bases from V and 5 bases from J, leaving 9 bases between. The CDR3 is 13 residues long. The CDR3 here is CASSELEETEAFF. The CDR3 nucleotides are TGTGCCAGCAGTGAATTGGAGGAAACTGAAGCTTTCTTT.

The V call is TRBV27, the J call TRBJ2-5; 7 positions agree with TRBD1. Germline V gene data show CDR1 as MNHEY and CDR2 as SMNVEV (reference sequence). The V segment lost 8 bases and the J segment 3 bases; nucleotides outside the gene matches: 9. This CDR3 has 14 amino acids. For the CDR3, the DNA is TGTGCCAGCGGAAGATCGGGACAGAAAGAGACCCAGTACTTC. This gives the protein CASGRSGQKETQYF.

The rearrangement joins TRBV10-3 to TRBJ1-4, with TRBD1 matching 8 bases. CDR1 ENHRY and CDR2 SYGVKD come from the germline V gene. V lost 6 bases and J lost 0; bases outside the gene matches: 0. This CDR3 is 14 amino acids long. The CDR3 is CAIRGQATNEKLFF. DNA of the CDR3: TGTGCCATCAGGGGACAGGCAACTAATGAAAAACTGTTTTTT.

A few counts support this clonotype. The rearrangement links TRBV12-3 or TRBV12-4 to TRBJ2-1; D call uncertain. The germline V and J ends were trimmed by 5 bases and 9 bases, with 8 bases remaining between them. The CDR3 length is 11 residues. The CDR3 sequence is CASSRGPEQFF. CDR3 nucleotide sequence: TGTGCCAGCAGTCGAGGTCCTGAGCAGTTCTTC.